The text below deals with one TCR beta chain. Data came from immunoSEQ multiplex PCR; TCRdb stores just in-frame clones and leaves some out. The sample comprises nearly 200,000 clones, about 91% of which are singletons, and 1.5% to 2% rests with the top ten. The data are from a study of control samples from healthy donors and cancer patients. This clonotype was obtained from a man aged 30 to 45 in good health. Sequences were obtained from blood.

The CDR3 nucleotides read TGTGCCAGCTCACCAGCCGGGACTGTTAATGAAAAACTGTTTTTT. Translated: CASSPAGTVNEKLFF. The chain has TRBV18 and TRBJ1-4, with a tentative D call TRBD1 (5 bases). The CDR3 covers 15 residues. Germline lookup yields CDR1 KGHSH and CDR2 LQKENI. Deletions cut 2 bases from V and 4 bases from J, with 11 bases between. Variable domain in full (rest from reference TRBV18 and TRBJ1-4): NAGVMQNPRHLVRRRGQEARLRCSPMKGHSHVYWYRQLPEEGLKFMVYLQKENIIDESGMPKERFSAEFPKEGPSILRIQQVVRGDSAAYFCASSPAGTVNEKLFFGSGTQLSVL.